What follows is one TCR beta chain and its context. Its matching antigen is unknown. Whole blood, unfractionated, served as the material for total RNA extraction. The J segment lost 2 bases and the V segment lost 3 bases, leaving 4 bases of the junction unmatched. The length of the CDR3 is 16 residues. Germline V gene lookup returns CDR1 SGHDN and CDR2 FVKESK. Unique molecular identifiers were affixed to discrete cDNA molecules within the library. From the reads, TCRdb called clonotypes with MiXCR, one entry per CDR3 protein. The table has around 120,000 distinct CDR3 sequences, about 7.7% seen once. This specimen belongs to a study of human T cells and chemical hapten exposure. Study-wide findings and caveats: TCRs above 1 in 1000 frequency did not change with DPC sensitization.

The origin of this receptor is a human donor in good health. Some clones in this sample may be carry-over from other donors' samples. The chain couples TRBV14 to TRBJ2-1; the match to TRBD2 covers 10 bases. Sequenced input: whole blood. The CDR3 reads CASSQYSGRPYNEQFF. CDR3 nucleotide sequence: TGTGCCAGCAGCCAGTATAGCGGGAGGCCCTACAATGAGCAGTTCTTC.